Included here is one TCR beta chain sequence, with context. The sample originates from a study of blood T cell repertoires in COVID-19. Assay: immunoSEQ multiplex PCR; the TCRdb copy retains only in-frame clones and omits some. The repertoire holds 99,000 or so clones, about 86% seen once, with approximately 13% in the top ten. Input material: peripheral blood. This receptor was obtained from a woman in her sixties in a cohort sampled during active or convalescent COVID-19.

The CDR3 DNA reads TGTGCCAGTAGTACGATGGTAGCGGGGACCTCTGGGGCCAACGTCCTGACTTTC. It is translated as CASSTMVAGTSGANVLTF. V gene TRBV19 combines with J gene TRBJ2-6, with TRBD2 matching 8 bases. Per germline, CDR1 LNHDA and CDR2 SQIVND (reference sequence). V was pared by 4 bases and J by 0 bases, with 8 bases of the junction left unmatched. This CDR3 has 18 amino acids.